Described below is a single T cell receptor (beta chain) sequence and its context. What it binds is unknown. The data belong to a study of beta chain features in type 1 diabetes. Study results and limitations: The question left open here concerned HLA type influencing TCRB rearrangement. VDJ junctions sequenced from type 1 diabetes patients showed fewer insertions and more deletions. Researchers report that Type 1 diabetes patients had moderately but significantly shorter TCRB CDR3s across all four CD4+ subsets.

The CDR3 length is 15 residues. Of the isolated RNA, all was reverse transcribed, and so the sequenced material was expressed TCRB transcripts. The study sequenced naive, central memory and regulatory T cell samples to an average of about 3.9 million reads. Method: immunoSEQ multiplex PCR; TCRdb's copy keeps in-frame clones and lacks some. Among 350,000 to 450,000 clones listed, approximately 16% were seen once. The TCR sequence derives from a woman between 18 and 29 years old in good health. Sequenced: naive CD4+ T cells from blood. The rearrangement joins TRBV1 to TRBJ2-7; the table calls TRBD2, which could not be checked here. TRBV1 is termed a pseudogene. DNA for the CDR3: TGCACCAGCAGCCAGGGACTCCCGAGCTCCTACGAGCAGTACTTC. Translating gives CTSSQGLPSSYEQYF.